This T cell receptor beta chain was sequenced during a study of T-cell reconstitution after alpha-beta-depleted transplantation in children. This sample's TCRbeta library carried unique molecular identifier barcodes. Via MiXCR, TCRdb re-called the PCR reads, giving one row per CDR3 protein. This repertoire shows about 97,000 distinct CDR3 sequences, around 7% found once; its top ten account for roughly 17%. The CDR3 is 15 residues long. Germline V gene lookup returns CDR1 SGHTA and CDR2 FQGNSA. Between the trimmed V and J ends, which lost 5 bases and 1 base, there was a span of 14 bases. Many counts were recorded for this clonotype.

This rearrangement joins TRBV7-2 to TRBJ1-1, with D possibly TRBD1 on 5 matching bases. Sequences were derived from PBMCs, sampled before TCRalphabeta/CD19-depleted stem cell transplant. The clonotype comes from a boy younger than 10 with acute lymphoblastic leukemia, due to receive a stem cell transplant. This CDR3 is CASSGPRQGNTEAFF. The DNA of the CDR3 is TGTGCCAGCAGCGGCCCTAGGCAGGGGAACACTGAAGCTTTCTTT.